Following are 15 T cell receptor beta chains from one sample sequenced in a study of cytomegalovirus exposure and HLA in healthy donors (dated by TCRdb to between 2016 and 2019). Receptor amplification or capture employed the immunoSEQ multiplex PCR assay. The multiplex PCR relied on a mix of 60 forward primers for TCR Vbeta segments and 13 reverse primers for TCR Jbeta segments. Imported from immuneACCESS, the table was reduced by TCRdb to in-frame sequences with V and J called. These copies leave out some clones; in studies compared against another copy, an unresolved V gene accounts for under half, and the cause of the remainder is not known. The sample data list under 150,000 clones, and around 84% of these were observed just once. The ten top clones hold 3% of the sample. Sample: PBMCs. Receptors originate from a man in his forties in good health and CMV-seropositive.

This chain uses TRBV4-3 with TRBJ2-5; 10 positions agree with TRBD2. The J call is in doubt because the DNA end fits TRBJ2-7 better. CDR1 is LGHNA and CDR2 is YSLEER in the germline V gene. This CDR3 comprises 15 residues. The CDR3 protein is CASSQGASGSYEQYF. The CDR3 coding sequence is TGCGCCAGCAGCCAAGGGGCTAGCGGGAGCTACGAGCAGTACTTC.

The chain employs TRBV5-1 and TRBJ1-2, with 7 bases that match TRBD1. Germline assignment: CDR1 SGHRS and CDR2 YFSETQ. The V segment lost 0 bases and the J segment 5 bases; nucleotides outside the gene matches: 7. The CDR3 length is 15 residues. CDR3 protein: CASSLEGADRYGYTF. CDR3 nucleotides: TGCGCCAGCAGCTTGGAGGGGGCGGATAGATATGGCTACACCTTC.

V and J are TRBV7-2 and TRBJ2-2; D might be TRBD1 (5 bases). Germline CDR1 and CDR2: SGHTA and FQGNSA. V lost 1 base to trimming and J lost 1 base, with 13 bases between them. The CDR3 runs to 17 residues. The CDR3 bases are TGTGCCAGCAGCTTAGTACCAAACAGGAAGAACACCGGGGAGCTGTTTTTT. This codes for CASSLVPNRKNTGELFF.

Here the CDR3 reads CASSQDFLSGSRETQYF. CDR3 bases: TGTGCCAGCAGCCAGGATTTCCTCAGCGGGAGCCGGGAGACCCAGTACTTC. The chain carries TRBV14 and TRBJ2-5; 8 positions agree with TRBD2. The junction had 14 bases not matched to a gene; V was cut back by 3 bases and J by 5 bases. This CDR3 has 17 residues. In germline, CDR1 is SGHDN, CDR2 FVKESK.

V and J are TRBV5-6 and TRBJ1-1; D unresolved. Deletions cut 0 bases from V and 7 bases from J, with 10 bases between. This CDR3 has 13 amino acids. Germline V lookup: CDR1 SGHDT, CDR2 YYEEEE. The CDR3 sequence is CASSLGGYLEAFF. The DNA for the CDR3 is TGTGCCAGCAGCTTGGGCGGATACCTTGAAGCTTTCTTT.

This clone was counted a few times. J is TRBJ2-2 and V is TRBV21-1; the D call in the table, TRBD1, was not verified against the DNA. TRBV21-1 counts as a pseudogene. CDR3 length: 16 residues. DNA of the CDR3: TGTGCCAGCAGCGGGCGACAGGGCGCGCGAACCGGGGAGCTGTTTTTT. The encoded protein is CASSGRQGARTGELFF.

The chain recombines TRBV5-1 with TRBJ1-6; the D gene is possibly TRBD1 (6 bases). V was shortened by 0 bases and J by 6 bases, with 13 bases between the two germline ends. The CDR3 runs 16 residues. Germline V gives CDR1 SGHRS, CDR2 YFSETQ. The CDR3 DNA reads TGCGCCAGCAGCTTGGCGGGGGGCGCCCCTAATTCACCCCTCCACTTT. Protein product: CASSLAGGAPNSPLHF.

This clone was observed once. The genes are TRBV5-1 and TRBJ2-7; unclear D gene. V was trimmed by 2 bases and J by 2 bases, leaving 11 bases between them. The germline gives CDR1 SGHRS, CDR2 YFSETQ. The CDR3 sequence is 14 residues long. This CDR3 is CASSFEAPAYEQYF. DNA for the CDR3: TGCGCCAGCAGCTTCGAGGCGCCAGCCTACGAGCAGTACTTC.

The chain joins TRBV15 to TRBJ2-2, with a weak D call TRBD1 (6 bases). The CDR3 loop spans 18 amino acids. The germline V gene has CDR1 LNHNV and CDR2 YYDKDF (reference sequence). V lost 0 bases and J 3 bases, leaving 17 bases between the germline ends. DNA for the CDR3: TGTGCCACCAGCAGAGATGAATTGGGGGACACAGACACCGGGGAGCTGTTTTTT. As protein: CATSRDELGDTDTGELFF.

The chain links TRBV28 to TRBJ1-1; D is perhaps TRBD1 (5 bases). The germline V gene has CDR1 MDHEN and CDR2 SYDVKM. With 7 bases removed from V and 0 bases from J, the gap between germline ends came to 15 bases. The CDR3 spans 15 residues. Here the CDR3 reads CASNGSPTVNTEAFF. The CDR3 DNA is TGTGCCAGCAACGGCTCGCCGACAGTGAACACTGAAGCTTTCTTT.

The rearrangement links TRBV6-6 to TRBJ2-5, with D possibly being TRBD2 (5 bases). The germline V gene has CDR1 MNHNY and CDR2 SVGAGI (reference sequence). V gave up 8 bases and J gave up 4 bases, with 20 bases separating them. The CDR3 sequence is 15 residues long. CDR3 loop: CASVRAGSSRETQYF. CDR3 in DNA: TGTGCCAGCGTACGGGCTGGGAGCTCCCGAGAGACCCAGTACTTC.

The V and J genes are TRBV7-9 and TRBJ2-6; 9 bases are a match to TRBD1. Trimming at V came to 1 base and at J to 0 bases, leaving 1 base not matched to a gene. CDR3 length: 17 residues. Germline V gene data show CDR1 as SEHNR and CDR2 as FQNEAQ (reference sequence). CDR3 protein: CASSLEGQGSGANVLTF. In DNA, the CDR3 is TGTGCCAGCAGCTTAGAGGGACAGGGCTCTGGGGCCAACGTCCTGACTTTC.

J is TRBJ2-7 and V is TRBV5-1, with 7 bases fitting TRBD2. Trimming at V came to 4 bases and at J to 0 bases, leaving 7 bases not matched to a gene. Germline V lookup: CDR1 SGHRS, CDR2 YFSETQ. The CDR3 has 15 amino acids. This chain's CDR3 is CASSARLASSYEQYF. The CDR3, as DNA: TGCGCCAGCAGCGCCCGACTAGCCAGCTCCTACGAGCAGTACTTC. Complete variable domain (other parts from reference TRBV5-1 and TRBJ2-7): KAGVTQTPRYLIKTRGQQVTLSCSPISGHRSVSWYQQTPGQGLQFLFEYFSETQRNKGNFPGRFSGRQFSNSRSEMNVSTLELGDSALYLCASSARLASSYEQYFGPGTRLTVT.

V usage is TRBV10-3 and J usage is TRBJ2-3; D might be TRBD2 (5 bases). The CDR3 runs 15 residues. Looked up from germline, CDR1 is ENHRY and CDR2 is SYGVKD. The V end was cut by 3 bases, the J end by 0 bases, with 10 bases between. Here the CDR3 reads CAISDGADSTDTQYF. The DNA for the CDR3 is TGTGCCATCAGTGACGGAGCGGATAGCACAGATACGCAGTATTTT.

Turning to this clone: The same CDR3 can be traced to other DNA sequences in this sample. This chain uses TRBV19 with TRBJ2-1, with 12 positions matching TRBD2. CDR1 LNHDA and CDR2 SQIVND come from the germline V gene (reference sequence). V shed 4 bases and J 9 bases; nucleotides not matched to a gene: 4. This CDR3 contains 14 residues. The DNA for the CDR3 is TGTGCCAGTAGTACGCCGGGACTAGCGGGTGAGCAGTTCTTC. Its translation is CASSTPGLAGEQFF.